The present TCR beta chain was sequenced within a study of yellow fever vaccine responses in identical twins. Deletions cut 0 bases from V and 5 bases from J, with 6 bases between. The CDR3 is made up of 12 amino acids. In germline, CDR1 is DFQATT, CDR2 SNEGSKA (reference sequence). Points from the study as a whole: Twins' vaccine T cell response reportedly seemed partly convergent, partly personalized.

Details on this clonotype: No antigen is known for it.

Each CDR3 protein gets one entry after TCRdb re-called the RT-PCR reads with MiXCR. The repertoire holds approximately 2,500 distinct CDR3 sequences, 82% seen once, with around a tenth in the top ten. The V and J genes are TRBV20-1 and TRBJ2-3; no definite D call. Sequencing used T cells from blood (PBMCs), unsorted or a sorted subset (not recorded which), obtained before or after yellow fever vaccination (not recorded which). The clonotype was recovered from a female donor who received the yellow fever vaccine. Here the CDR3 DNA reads TGCAGTGCTAGAGATCGAGGAGATACGCAGTATTTT. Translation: CSARDRGDTQYF.